The T cell receptor beta chain under discussion was sequenced for a study of T cell repertoires in cytomegalovirus infection. Study information: Public TCR beta signatures were indicative of both CMV infection and a matching HLA type. Overall study results and limits: What dominated the ex vivo response were HLA-C-restricted CMV-specific TCR beta clonotypes.

A word on this clonotype: Its antigen is unidentified.

TCRdb reprocessed the reads via MiXCR and lists one record per CDR3 protein. The table shows fewer than 550,000 distinct CDR3 sequences, with about 25% occurring only once. V shed 2 bases and J shed 0 bases, with 5 bases lying between them. The CDR3 runs 14 residues. CDR1 and CDR2 (germline): KGHSH, LQKENI. The sample consisted of PBMCs. This chain connects TRBV18 to TRBJ1-3; the D is unclear. The TCR originated in a human donor in good health (CMV status not recorded). Some clones in this sample may be carry-over from other donors' samples. The CDR3 region is CASSPGNSGNTIYF. CDR3 nucleotides: TGTGCCAGCTCACCAGGGAACTCTGGAAACACCATATATTTT. Combining the CDR3 with reference TRBV18 and TRBJ1-3 gives the whole variable domain NAGVMQNPRHLVRRRGQEARLRCSPMKGHSHVYWYRQLPEEGLKFMVYLQKENIIDESGMPKERFSAEFPKEGPSILRIQQVVRGDSAAYFCASSPGNSGNTIYFGEGSWLTVV.